Listed below are T cell receptor beta chains from one sample, sequenced in a study of T cells and Merkel cell carcinoma outcomes. Assay: immunoSEQ multiplex PCR; the TCRdb copy retains only in-frame clones and omits some. This table has 15,000 to 25,000 clones, over 75% appearing once. The material sequenced was tumor tissue from Merkel cell carcinoma. These receptors were obtained from a human donor with Merkel cell carcinoma. Both conserved end residues are part of each CDR3. A D gene is named only where the DNA matches it firmly. Some rows have no size entry. The others give once, few or many, or a class for an expanded clone.

abundance: few; len: 13; v_gene: TRBV30; j_gene: TRBJ1-1; d_gene: NA; CDR3nt: TGTGCCTGGATCGGGGAATTGAACACTGAAGCTTTCTTT; CDR3aa: CAWIGELNTEAFF
abundance: NA; len: 19; v_gene: TRBV7-9; j_gene: TRBJ2-1; d_gene: TRBD2; CDR3nt: TGTGCCAGCAGCTTACTTACTAGCGGGGGGGAAAGCCAATACAATGAGCAGTTCTTC; CDR3aa: CASSLLTSGGESQYNEQFF
abundance: NA; len: 14; v_gene: TRBV29-1; j_gene: TRBJ1-1; d_gene: NA; CDR3nt: TGCAGCGTTTCGACCGAAGTTTTGAACACTGAAGCTTTCTTT; CDR3aa: CSVSTEVLNTEAFF
abundance: once; len: 15; v_gene: TRBV7-9; j_gene: TRBJ1-2; d_gene: TRBD1; CDR3nt: TGTGCCAGCAGCCCCCCCGGGACAGTAATTTTCGACTACACCTTC; CDR3aa: CASSPPGTVIFDYTF
abundance: NA; len: 15; v_gene: TRBV4-1; j_gene: TRBJ1-1; d_gene: NA; CDR3nt: TGCGCCAGCAGCCAAAGTCGGGAGATGAACACTGAAGCTTTCTTT; CDR3aa: CASSQSREMNTEAFF
abundance: NA; len: 15; v_gene: TRBV13; j_gene: TRBJ2-7; d_gene: TRBD1; CDR3nt: TGTGCCAGCAGCCATGTGGGACAGGCAGTCTACGAGCAGTACTTC; CDR3aa: CASSHVGQAVYEQYF
abundance: NA; len: 14; v_gene: TRBV5-1; j_gene: TRBJ2-7; d_gene: TRBD2; CDR3nt: TGCGCCAACAGCTTGGGGGGGGATGACTACGAGCAGTACTTC; CDR3aa: CANSLGGDDYEQYF
abundance: NA; len: 16; v_gene: TRBV19; j_gene: TRBJ1-5; d_gene: TRBD1; CDR3nt: TGTGCCAGTGCGGCCGTATGGGACAGGATGTATCAGCCCCAGCATTTT; CDR3aa: CASAAVWDRMYQPQHF
abundance: once; len: 14; v_gene: TRBV19; j_gene: TRBJ1-2; d_gene: NA; CDR3nt: TGTGCCAGTAGTATAGATCTTTTGAGTACTGGCTACACCTTC; CDR3aa: CASSIDLLSTGYTF
abundance: NA; len: 11; v_gene: TRBV29-1; j_gene: TRBJ1-1; d_gene: NA; CDR3nt: TGCAGCGTTGGCAGGGTCACTGAAGCTTTCTTT; CDR3aa: CSVGRVTEAFF
abundance: NA; len: 13; v_gene: TRBV4-1; j_gene: TRBJ2-7; d_gene: NA; CDR3nt: TGCGCCAGCAGCCCCCGGGATACCTACGAGCAGTACTTC; CDR3aa: CASSPRDTYEQYF